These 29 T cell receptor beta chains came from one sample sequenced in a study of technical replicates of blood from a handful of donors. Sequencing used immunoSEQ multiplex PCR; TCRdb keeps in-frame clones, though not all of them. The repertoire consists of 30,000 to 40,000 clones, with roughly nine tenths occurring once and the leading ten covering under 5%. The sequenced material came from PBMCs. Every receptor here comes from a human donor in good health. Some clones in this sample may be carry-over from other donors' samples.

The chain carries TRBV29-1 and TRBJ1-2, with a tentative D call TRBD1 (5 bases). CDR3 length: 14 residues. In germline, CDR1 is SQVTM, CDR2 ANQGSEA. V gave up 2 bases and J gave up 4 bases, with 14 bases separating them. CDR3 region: CSVEIGQGGYGYTF. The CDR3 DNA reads TGCAGCGTTGAAATAGGGCAGGGTGGCTATGGCTACACCTTC.

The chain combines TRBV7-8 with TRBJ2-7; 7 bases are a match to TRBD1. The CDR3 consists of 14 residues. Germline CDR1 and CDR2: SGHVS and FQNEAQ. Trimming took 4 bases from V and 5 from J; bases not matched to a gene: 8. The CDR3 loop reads CASSSLDRVNEQYF. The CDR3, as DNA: TGTGCCAGCAGCTCGTTAGACAGGGTAAACGAGCAGTACTTC.

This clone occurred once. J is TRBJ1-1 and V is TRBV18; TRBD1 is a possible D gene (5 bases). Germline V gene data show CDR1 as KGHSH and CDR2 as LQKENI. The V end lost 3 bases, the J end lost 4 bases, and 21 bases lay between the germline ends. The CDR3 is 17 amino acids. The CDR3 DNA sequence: TGTGCCAGCTCACCTGGCGGGGCAACGGGGGGAGGCACTGAAGCTTTCTTT. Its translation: CASSPGGATGGGTEAFF.

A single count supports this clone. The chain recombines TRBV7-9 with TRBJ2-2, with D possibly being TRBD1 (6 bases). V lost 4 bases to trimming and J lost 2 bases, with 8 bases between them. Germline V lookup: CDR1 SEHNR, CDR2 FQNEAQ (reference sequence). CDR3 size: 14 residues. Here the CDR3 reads CASSSDSNTGELFF. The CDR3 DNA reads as TGTGCCAGCAGCTCGGACAGTAACACCGGGGAGCTGTTTTTT.

CDR3 sequence: CASSPKRERSTDTQYF. In DNA form, the CDR3 reads TGCGCCAGCAGCCCGAAGAGAGAGCGGAGCACAGATACGCAGTATTTT. The chain uses TRBV4-3 and TRBJ2-3; a possible D gene is TRBD2 (5 bases). The CDR3 runs to 16 residues. Germline V gene lookup returns CDR1 LGHNA and CDR2 YSLEER. With 4 bases removed from V and 0 bases from J, the gap between germline ends came to 14 bases.

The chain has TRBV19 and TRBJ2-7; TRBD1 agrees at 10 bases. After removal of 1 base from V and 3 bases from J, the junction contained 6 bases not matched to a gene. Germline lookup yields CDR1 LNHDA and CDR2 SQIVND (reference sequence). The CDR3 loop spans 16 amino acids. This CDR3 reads CASSIGFGTGVYEQYF. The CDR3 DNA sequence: TGTGCCAGTAGTATAGGATTCGGGACAGGGGTCTACGAGCAGTACTTC.

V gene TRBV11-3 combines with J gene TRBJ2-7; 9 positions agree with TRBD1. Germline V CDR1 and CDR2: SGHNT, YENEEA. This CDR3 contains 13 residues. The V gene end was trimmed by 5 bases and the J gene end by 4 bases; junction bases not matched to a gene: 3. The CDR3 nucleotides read TGTGCCAGCAGCCCCGGGACAGGGTACGAGCAGTACTTC. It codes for CASSPGTGYEQYF.

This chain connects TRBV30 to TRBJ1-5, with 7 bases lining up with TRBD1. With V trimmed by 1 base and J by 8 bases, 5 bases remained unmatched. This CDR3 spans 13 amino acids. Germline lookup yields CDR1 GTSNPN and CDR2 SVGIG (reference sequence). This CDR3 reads CAWSGQGLEPQHF. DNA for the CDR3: TGTGCCTGGAGTGGACAGGGACTCGAGCCCCAGCATTTT. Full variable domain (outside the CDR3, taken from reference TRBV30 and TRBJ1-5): SQTIHQWPATLVQPVGSPLSLECTVEGTSNPNLYWYRQAAGRGLQLLFYSVGIGQISSEVPQNLSASRPQDRQFILSSKKLLLSDSGFYLCAWSGQGLEPQHFGDGTRLSIL.

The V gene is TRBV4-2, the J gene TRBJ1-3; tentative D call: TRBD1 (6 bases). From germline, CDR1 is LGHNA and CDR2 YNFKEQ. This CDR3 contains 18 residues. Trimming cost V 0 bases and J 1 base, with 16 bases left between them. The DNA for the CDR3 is TGTGCCAGCAGCCAAGACCCCGGGAGGGGGATTTCTGGAAACACCATATATTTT. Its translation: CASSQDPGRGISGNTIYF.

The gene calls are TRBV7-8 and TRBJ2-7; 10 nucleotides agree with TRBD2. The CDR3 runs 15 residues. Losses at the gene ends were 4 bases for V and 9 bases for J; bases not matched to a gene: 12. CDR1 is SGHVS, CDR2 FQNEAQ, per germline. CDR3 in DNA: TGTGCCAGCAGCTCTCCGGGACTAGCGCATTCGGGGCAGTACTTC. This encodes CASSSPGLAHSGQYF.

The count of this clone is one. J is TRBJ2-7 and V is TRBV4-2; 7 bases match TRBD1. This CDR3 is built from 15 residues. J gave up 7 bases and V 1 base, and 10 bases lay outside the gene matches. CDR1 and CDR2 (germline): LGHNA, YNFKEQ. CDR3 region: CASSQVLTGDKEQYF. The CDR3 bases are TGTGCCAGCAGCCAAGTTTTAACAGGGGACAAGGAGCAGTACTTC.

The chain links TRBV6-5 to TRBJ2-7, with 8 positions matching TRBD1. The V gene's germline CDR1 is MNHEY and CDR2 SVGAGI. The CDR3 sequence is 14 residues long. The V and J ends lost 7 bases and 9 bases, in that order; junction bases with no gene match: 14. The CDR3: CASTSGTGSRGQYF. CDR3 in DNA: TGTGCCAGCACTTCTGGGACAGGCAGTAGGGGGCAGTACTTC.

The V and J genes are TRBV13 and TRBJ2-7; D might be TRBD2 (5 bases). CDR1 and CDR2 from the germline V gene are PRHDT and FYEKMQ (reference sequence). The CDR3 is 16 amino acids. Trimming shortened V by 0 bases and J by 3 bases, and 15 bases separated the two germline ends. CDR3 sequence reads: CASSLGARTFVYEQYF. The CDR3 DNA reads TGTGCCAGCAGCTTAGGGGCTCGGACTTTCGTCTACGAGCAGTACTTC.

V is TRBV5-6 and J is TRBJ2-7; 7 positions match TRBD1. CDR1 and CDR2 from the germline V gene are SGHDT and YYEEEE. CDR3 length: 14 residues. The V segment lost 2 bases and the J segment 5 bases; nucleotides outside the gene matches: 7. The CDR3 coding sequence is TGTGCCAGCAGCTTCCGAACAGGGGTCCACGAGCAGTACTTC. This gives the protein CASSFRTGVHEQYF.

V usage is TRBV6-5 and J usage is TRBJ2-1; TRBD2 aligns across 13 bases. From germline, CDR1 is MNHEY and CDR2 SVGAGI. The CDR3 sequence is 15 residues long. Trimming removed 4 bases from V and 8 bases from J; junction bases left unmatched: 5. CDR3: CASSFTSGGAHEQFF. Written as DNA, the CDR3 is TGTGCCAGCAGTTTCACTAGCGGGGGGGCCCATGAGCAGTTCTTC.

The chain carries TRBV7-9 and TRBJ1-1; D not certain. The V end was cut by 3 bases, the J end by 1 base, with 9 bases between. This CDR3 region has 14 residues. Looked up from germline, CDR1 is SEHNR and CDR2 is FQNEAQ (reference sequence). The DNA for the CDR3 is TGTGCCAGCAGCTTCGGAGGGAGGAACACTGAAGCTTTCTTT. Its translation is CASSFGGRNTEAFF. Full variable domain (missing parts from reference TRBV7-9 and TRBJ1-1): DTGVSQNPRHKITKRGQNVTFRCDPISEHNRLYWYRQTLGQGPEFLTYFQNEAQLEKSRLLSDRFSAERPKGSFSTLEIQRTEQGDSAMYLCASSFGGRNTEAFFGQGTRLTVV.

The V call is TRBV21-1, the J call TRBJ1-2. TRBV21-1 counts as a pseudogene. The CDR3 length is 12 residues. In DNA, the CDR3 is TGTGCCAGCAGCAGTCGGACTCCCTACTACACCTTC. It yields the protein CASSSRTPYYTF.

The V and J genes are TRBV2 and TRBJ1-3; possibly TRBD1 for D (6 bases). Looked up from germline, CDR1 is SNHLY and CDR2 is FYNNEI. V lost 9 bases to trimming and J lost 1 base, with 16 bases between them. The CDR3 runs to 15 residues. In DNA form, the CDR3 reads TGTGCCAGAAGGGGGGGGCAGCAATCTGGAAACACCATATATTTT. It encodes CARRGGQQSGNTIYF.

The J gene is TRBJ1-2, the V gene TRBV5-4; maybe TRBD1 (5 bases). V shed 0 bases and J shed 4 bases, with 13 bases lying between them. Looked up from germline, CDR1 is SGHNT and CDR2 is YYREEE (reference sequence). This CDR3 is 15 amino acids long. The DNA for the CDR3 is TGTGCCAGCAGCTTGGGTGAGGGACTCGGCTATGGCTACACCTTC. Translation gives CASSLGEGLGYGYTF.

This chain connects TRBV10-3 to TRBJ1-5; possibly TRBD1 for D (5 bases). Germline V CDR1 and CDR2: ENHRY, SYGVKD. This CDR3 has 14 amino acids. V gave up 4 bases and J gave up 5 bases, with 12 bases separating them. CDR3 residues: CAISGGRDDQPQHF. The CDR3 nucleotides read TGTGCCATCAGTGGAGGGCGGGACGATCAGCCCCAGCATTTT.

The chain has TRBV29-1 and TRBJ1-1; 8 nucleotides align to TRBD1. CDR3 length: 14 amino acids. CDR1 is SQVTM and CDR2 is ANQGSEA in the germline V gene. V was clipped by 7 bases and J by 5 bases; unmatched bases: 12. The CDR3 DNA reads TGCAGCGCCGTCGGACAGGGAGTGTGGACTGAAGCTTTCTTT. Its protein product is CSAVGQGVWTEAFF.

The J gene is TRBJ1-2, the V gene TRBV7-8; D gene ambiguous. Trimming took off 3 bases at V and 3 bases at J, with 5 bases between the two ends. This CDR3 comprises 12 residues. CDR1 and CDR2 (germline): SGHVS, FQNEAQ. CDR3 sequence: CASSFQYYGYTF. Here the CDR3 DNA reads TGTGCCAGCAGCTTTCAATACTATGGCTACACCTTC.

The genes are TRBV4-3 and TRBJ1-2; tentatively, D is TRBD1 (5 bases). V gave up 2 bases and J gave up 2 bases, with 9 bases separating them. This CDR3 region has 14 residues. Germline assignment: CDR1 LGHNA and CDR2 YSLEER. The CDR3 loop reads CASSQYSGNYGYTF. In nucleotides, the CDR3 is TGCGCCAGCAGCCAATATTCAGGGAACTATGGCTACACCTTC.

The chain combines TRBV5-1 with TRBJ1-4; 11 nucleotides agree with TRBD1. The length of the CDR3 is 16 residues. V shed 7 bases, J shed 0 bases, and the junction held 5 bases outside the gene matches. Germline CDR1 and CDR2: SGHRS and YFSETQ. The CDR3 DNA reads TGCGCCAGCGGACAGGGGGCAACTGCAACTAATGAAAAACTGTTTTTT. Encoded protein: CASGQGATATNEKLFF.

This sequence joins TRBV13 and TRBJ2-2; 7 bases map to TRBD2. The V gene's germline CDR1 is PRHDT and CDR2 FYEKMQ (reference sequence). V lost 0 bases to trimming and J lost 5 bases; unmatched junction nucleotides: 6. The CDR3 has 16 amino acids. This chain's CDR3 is CASSLGGRAGTGELFF. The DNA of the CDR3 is TGTGCCAGCAGCTTAGGAGGGAGGGCCGGGACCGGGGAGCTGTTTTTT. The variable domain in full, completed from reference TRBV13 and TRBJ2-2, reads AAGVIQSPRHLIKEKRETATLKCYPIPRHDTVYWYQQGPGQDPQFLISFYEKMQSDKGSIPDRFSAQQFSDYHSELNMSSLELGDSALYFCASSLGGRAGTGELFFGEGSRLTVL.

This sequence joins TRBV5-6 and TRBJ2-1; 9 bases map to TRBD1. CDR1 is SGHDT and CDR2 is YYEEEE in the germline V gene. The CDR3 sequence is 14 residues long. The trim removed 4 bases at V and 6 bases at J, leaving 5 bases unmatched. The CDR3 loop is CASSKGQGFNEQFF. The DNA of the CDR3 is TGTGCCAGCAGCAAGGGACAGGGCTTCAATGAGCAGTTCTTC.

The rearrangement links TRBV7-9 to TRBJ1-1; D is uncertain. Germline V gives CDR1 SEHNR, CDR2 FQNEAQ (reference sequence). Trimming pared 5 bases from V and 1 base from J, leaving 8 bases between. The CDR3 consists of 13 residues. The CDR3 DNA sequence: TGTGCCAGCAGCCAACAAGAGAACACTGAAGCTTTCTTT. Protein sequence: CASSQQENTEAFF.

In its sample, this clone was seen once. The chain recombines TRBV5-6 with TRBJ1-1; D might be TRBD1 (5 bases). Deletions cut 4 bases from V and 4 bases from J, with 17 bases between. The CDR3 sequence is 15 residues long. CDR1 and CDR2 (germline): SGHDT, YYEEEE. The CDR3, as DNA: TGTGCCAGCAGCCCAAAGACAGTCAGGAGCACTGAAGCTTTCTTT. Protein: CASSPKTVRSTEAFF.

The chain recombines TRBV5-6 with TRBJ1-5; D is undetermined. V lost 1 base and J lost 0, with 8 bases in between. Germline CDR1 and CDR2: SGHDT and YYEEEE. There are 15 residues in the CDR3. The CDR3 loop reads CASSLIGVSNQPQHF. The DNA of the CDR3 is TGTGCCAGCAGCTTGATCGGGGTTAGCAATCAGCCCCAGCATTTT.